This is a list of T cell receptor beta chains from one sample in a study of T-cell reconstitution after alpha-beta-depleted transplantation in children. MiXCR, applied by TCRdb to the PCR reads, yields one record per CDR3 protein. This sample has 200,000 to 250,000 distinct CDR3 sequences, with 8% to 10% found just once. Here the sequenced sample was PBMCs from the stem cell graft donor, taken from the stem cell graft. These receptor sequences come from a human donor who donated a stem cell graft to a child with acute lymphoblastic leukemia. The CDR3 runs from the conserved cysteine through the conserved F or W. A D gene is named only where the DNA matches it firmly. The size of a clone is reported for some rows only, either as once, few or many, or as a class for expanded clones.

j_call: TRBJ2-7
v_call: TRBV20-1
clone_size: .
d_call: .
cdr3_nt: TGCAGTGCTAAACCCGGGACCGACCTTTCCTACGAGCAGTACTTC
cdr3_aa: CSAKPGTDLSYEQYF

j_call: TRBJ2-3
v_call: TRBV5-1
clone_size: many
d_call: .
cdr3_nt: TGCGCCAGCAGCTTGGGCGCGGGGGCCCCAGATACGCAGTATTTT
cdr3_aa: CASSLGAGAPDTQYF

j_call: TRBJ2-7
v_call: TRBV11-2
clone_size: few
d_call: TRBD2
cdr3_nt: TGTGCCAGCAGCCTCCGAGTAGGCGGGGGATACGAGCAGTACTTC
cdr3_aa: CASSLRVGGGYEQYF

j_call: TRBJ2-5
v_call: TRBV3-1
clone_size: few
d_call: .
cdr3_nt: TGTGCCAGCTCCAAGTGGGACGGTCAAGAGACCCAGTACTTC
cdr3_aa: CASSKWDGQETQYF

j_call: TRBJ2-1
v_call: TRBV27
clone_size: .
d_call: .
cdr3_nt: TGTGCCAGCAGTCCCCGCCCGCAGGGGGGCTACAATGAGCAGTTCTTC
cdr3_aa: CASSPRPQGGYNEQFF

j_call: TRBJ2-1
v_call: TRBV29-1
clone_size: few
d_call: .
cdr3_nt: TGCAGCGTTGAAGCCCGGGGATCGTACAATGAGCAGTTCTTC
cdr3_aa: CSVEARGSYNEQFF

j_call: TRBJ2-3
v_call: TRBV5-1
clone_size: few
d_call: TRBD2
cdr3_nt: TGCGCCAGCAGCGACTTAGCGGGGGGGCGCACAGATACGCAGTATTTT
cdr3_aa: CASSDLAGGRTDTQYF

j_call: TRBJ1-2
v_call: TRBV4-3
clone_size: .
d_call: .
cdr3_nt: TGCGCCAGCAGCCAAGGTCCATCAGGGAACGGCTACACCTTC
cdr3_aa: CASSQGPSGNGYTF

j_call: TRBJ2-7
v_call: TRBV14
clone_size: .
d_call: .
cdr3_nt: TGTGCCAGCAGTTCGTCAGGGACCTACGAGCAGTACTTC
cdr3_aa: CASSSSGTYEQYF

j_call: TRBJ2-5
v_call: TRBV24-1
clone_size: many
d_call: .
cdr3_nt: TGTGCCACCAGTGATCCGGACAGCAGAGCTCAAGAGACCCAGTACTTC
cdr3_aa: CATSDPDSRAQETQYF

j_call: TRBJ1-3
v_call: TRBV27
clone_size: many
d_call: .
cdr3_nt: TGTGCCAGCAGTCCCCGGATGGCGGCGGGAAACACCATATATTTT
cdr3_aa: CASSPRMAAGNTIYF

j_call: TRBJ1-2
v_call: TRBV6-1
clone_size: .
d_call: .
cdr3_nt: TGTGCCAGCAGTGAAAACCTCGGGGGCTACACCTTC
cdr3_aa: CASSENLGGYTF

j_call: TRBJ2-7
v_call: TRBV12-3/TRBV12-4
clone_size: .
d_call: .
cdr3_nt: TGTGCCAGCAGTCTCGGCGGCAGGGTGGGGTACGAGCAGTACTTC
cdr3_aa: CASSLGGRVGYEQYF

j_call: TRBJ2-7
v_call: TRBV5-1
clone_size: many
d_call: .
cdr3_nt: TGCGCCAGCAGCTTGAGTAGCACTATGGGCGAGCAGTACTTC
cdr3_aa: CASSLSSTMGEQYF

j_call: TRBJ1-5
v_call: TRBV12-3/TRBV12-4
clone_size: few
d_call: .
cdr3_nt: TGTGCCAGCAGTTTGGATGGGGAAATGGGCAATCAGCCCCAGCATTTT
cdr3_aa: CASSLDGEMGNQPQHF

j_call: TRBJ1-2
v_call: TRBV11-1
clone_size: .
d_call: .
cdr3_nt: TGTGCCAGCAGTTATTACCCCCTCCCCGGGCTTCGTTTCAACTATGGCTACACCTTC
cdr3_aa: CASSYYPLPGLRFNYGYTF

j_call: TRBJ2-7
v_call: TRBV7-6
clone_size: few
d_call: .
cdr3_nt: TGTGCCAGCGCAGGGTACAGATCCTACGAGCAGTACTTC
cdr3_aa: CASAGYRSYEQYF

j_call: TRBJ1-2
v_call: TRBV29-1
clone_size: many
d_call: .
cdr3_nt: TGCAGCGTTGACAGGGGAGGGTTCTATGGCTACACCTTC
cdr3_aa: CSVDRGGFYGYTF

j_call: TRBJ1-6
v_call: TRBV27
clone_size: many
d_call: TRBD1
cdr3_nt: TGTGCCAGCAGTCCCAACTTTGTTGAATTTTTATACAGGGGGTACGGTTCACCCCTCCACTTT
cdr3_aa: CASSPNFVEFLYRGYGSPLHF

j_call: TRBJ1-2
v_call: TRBV7-9
clone_size: many
d_call: TRBD1
cdr3_nt: TGTGCCAGCAGCCCGCAACAGGGGGCAGACTATGGCTACACCTTC
cdr3_aa: CASSPQQGADYGYTF

j_call: TRBJ1-1
v_call: TRBV7-9
clone_size: .
d_call: .
cdr3_nt: TGTGCCAGCAGACCAGGCAGGTTAGGGGGCACTGAAGCTTTCTTT
cdr3_aa: CASRPGRLGGTEAFF

j_call: TRBJ2-7
v_call: TRBV11-2
clone_size: many
d_call: .
cdr3_nt: TGTGCCAGCAGCTTCAACTACGAGCAGTACTTC
cdr3_aa: CASSFNYEQYF

j_call: TRBJ1-5
v_call: TRBV12-3/TRBV12-4
clone_size: .
d_call: TRBD1
cdr3_nt: TGTGCCAGCAGTTTATCCGGGCAGGGGGGGCAGCCCCAGCATTTT
cdr3_aa: CASSLSGQGGQPQHF

j_call: TRBJ2-7
v_call: TRBV9
clone_size: many
d_call: TRBD1
cdr3_nt: TGTGCCAGCAGCGTAGCTACCGGGAACAGGGGTTACGAGCAGTACTTC
cdr3_aa: CASSVATGNRGYEQYF

j_call: TRBJ1-1
v_call: TRBV20-1
clone_size: few
d_call: TRBD1
cdr3_nt: TGCAGTGCTAGAGGGCCAGGGGGCGCAGGGATCCGCCAAATGAACACTGAAGCTTTCTTT
cdr3_aa: CSARGPGGAGIRQMNTEAFF

j_call: TRBJ2-7
v_call: TRBV10-2
clone_size: few
d_call: .
cdr3_nt: TGCGCCAGCAGTGAATGGGAGGCGTCCTACGAGCAGTACTTC
cdr3_aa: CASSEWEASYEQYF

j_call: TRBJ2-3
v_call: TRBV5-1
clone_size: many
d_call: .
cdr3_nt: TGCGCCAGCAGCTTTGCCTCCCAGCCAGATACGCAGTATTTT
cdr3_aa: CASSFASQPDTQYF

j_call: TRBJ1-5
v_call: TRBV4-1
clone_size: few
d_call: TRBD1
cdr3_nt: TGCGCCAGCAGCCAAGTAAGGGGGCCAAGCAATCAGCCCCAGCATTTT
cdr3_aa: CASSQVRGPSNQPQHF

j_call: TRBJ2-2
v_call: TRBV5-1
clone_size: few
d_call: TRBD2
cdr3_nt: TGCGCCAGCAGCTCTGGACTAGCGGGGGGCTCGAACACCGGGGAGCTGTTTTTT
cdr3_aa: CASSSGLAGGSNTGELFF

j_call: TRBJ2-1
v_call: TRBV7-2
clone_size: many
d_call: .
cdr3_nt: TGTGCCAGCAGCTTAGCAGTAGACAATGAGCAGTTCTTC
cdr3_aa: CASSLAVDNEQFF

j_call: TRBJ2-5
v_call: TRBV5-1
clone_size: few
d_call: TRBD1
cdr3_nt: TGCGCCAGCAGCGCCATCGGGACAGGGAAAGAGACCCAGTACTTC
cdr3_aa: CASSAIGTGKETQYF

j_call: TRBJ1-1
v_call: TRBV20-1
clone_size: many
d_call: .
cdr3_nt: TGCAGTGCTCGGAGTGGGTGGAGGAACACTGAAGCTTTCTTT
cdr3_aa: CSARSGWRNTEAFF

j_call: TRBJ1-1
v_call: TRBV5-1
clone_size: many
d_call: TRBD1
cdr3_nt: TGCGCCAGCAGTTCCGGACAGGGTGCTTTCTTT
cdr3_aa: CASSSGQGAFF

j_call: TRBJ1-4
v_call: TRBV12-3/TRBV12-4
clone_size: many
d_call: .
cdr3_nt: TGTGCCAGCAGTTTATCCATGCAAAATGAAAAACTGTTTTTT
cdr3_aa: CASSLSMQNEKLFF

j_call: TRBJ2-1
v_call: TRBV6-5
clone_size: few
d_call: .
cdr3_nt: TGTGCCAGCAGTTCAGGGGAGGAAGCCTACAATGAGCAGTTCTTC
cdr3_aa: CASSSGEEAYNEQFF

j_call: TRBJ2-5
v_call: TRBV29-1
clone_size: .
d_call: TRBD2
cdr3_nt: TGCAGCGTTGCTCTAGCGGGGGGAAGACAAGAGACCCAGTACTTC
cdr3_aa: CSVALAGGRQETQYF

j_call: TRBJ2-2
v_call: TRBV9
clone_size: .
d_call: TRBD2
cdr3_nt: TGTGCCAGCAGCTCCGGACTAGCGGGGGTAATCGGGGAGCTGTTTTTT
cdr3_aa: CASSSGLAGVIGELFF

j_call: TRBJ2-5
v_call: TRBV20-1
clone_size: many
d_call: .
cdr3_nt: TGCAGTGCTAGGAACCCTGGGGGTGGGCAAGAGACCCAGTACTTC
cdr3_aa: CSARNPGGGQETQYF

j_call: TRBJ1-5
v_call: TRBV6-5
clone_size: many
d_call: .
cdr3_nt: TGTGCCAGCAGAGGGACGAATCAGCCCCAGCATTTT
cdr3_aa: CASRGTNQPQHF

j_call: TRBJ1-2
v_call: TRBV18
clone_size: many
d_call: .
cdr3_nt: TGTGCCAGCTCACCACCGTTGAGGCACTACACCTTC
cdr3_aa: CASSPPLRHYTF

j_call: TRBJ2-3
v_call: TRBV7-2
clone_size: .
d_call: .
cdr3_nt: TGTGCCAGCAGACCCGATACAGGTAGCACAGATACGCAGTATTTT
cdr3_aa: CASRPDTGSTDTQYF